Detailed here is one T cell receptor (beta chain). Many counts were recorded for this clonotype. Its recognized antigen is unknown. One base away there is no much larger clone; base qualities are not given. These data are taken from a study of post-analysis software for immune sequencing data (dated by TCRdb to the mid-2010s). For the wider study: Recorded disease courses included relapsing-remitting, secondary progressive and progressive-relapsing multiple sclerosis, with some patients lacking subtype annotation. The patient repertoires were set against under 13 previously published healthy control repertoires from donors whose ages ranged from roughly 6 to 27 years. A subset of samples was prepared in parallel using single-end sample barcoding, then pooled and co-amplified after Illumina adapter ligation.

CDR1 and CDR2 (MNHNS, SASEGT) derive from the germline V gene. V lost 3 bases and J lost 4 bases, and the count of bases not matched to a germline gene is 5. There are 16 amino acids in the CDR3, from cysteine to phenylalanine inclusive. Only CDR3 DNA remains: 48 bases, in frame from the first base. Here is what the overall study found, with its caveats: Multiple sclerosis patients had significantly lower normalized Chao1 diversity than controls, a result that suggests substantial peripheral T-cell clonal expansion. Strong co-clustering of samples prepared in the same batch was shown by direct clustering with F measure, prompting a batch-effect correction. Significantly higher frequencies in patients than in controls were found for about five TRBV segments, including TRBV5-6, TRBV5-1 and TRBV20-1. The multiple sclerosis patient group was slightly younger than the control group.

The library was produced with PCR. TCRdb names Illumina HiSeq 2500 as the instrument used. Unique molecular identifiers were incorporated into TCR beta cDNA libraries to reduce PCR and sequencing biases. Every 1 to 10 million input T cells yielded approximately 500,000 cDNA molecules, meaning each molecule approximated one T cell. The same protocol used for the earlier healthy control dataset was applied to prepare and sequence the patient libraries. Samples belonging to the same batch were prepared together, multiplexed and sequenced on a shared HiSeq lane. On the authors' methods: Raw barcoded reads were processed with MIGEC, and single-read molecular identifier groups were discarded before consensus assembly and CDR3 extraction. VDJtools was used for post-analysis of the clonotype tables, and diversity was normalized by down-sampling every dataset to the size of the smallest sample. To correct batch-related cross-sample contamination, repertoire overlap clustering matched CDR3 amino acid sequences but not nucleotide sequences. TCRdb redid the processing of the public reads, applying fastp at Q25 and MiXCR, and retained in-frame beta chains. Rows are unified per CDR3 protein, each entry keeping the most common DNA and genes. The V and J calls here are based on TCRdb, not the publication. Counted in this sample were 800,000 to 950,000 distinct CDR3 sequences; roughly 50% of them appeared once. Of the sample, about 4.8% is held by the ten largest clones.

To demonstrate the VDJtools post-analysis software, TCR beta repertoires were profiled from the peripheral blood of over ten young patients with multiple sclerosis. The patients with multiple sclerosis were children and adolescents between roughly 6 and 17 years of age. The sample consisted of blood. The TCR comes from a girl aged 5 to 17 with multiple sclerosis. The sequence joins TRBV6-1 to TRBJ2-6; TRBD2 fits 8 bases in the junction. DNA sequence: TGTGCCAGCAGTGATATCAGCGGGGGAGGGGCCAACGTCCTGACTTTC. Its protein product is CASSDISGGGANVLTF.